This T cell receptor beta chain was found in a study of cytomegalovirus exposure and HLA in healthy donors (TCRdb year 2017). Study-wide context: An earlier analysis of 587 of the donors reported more than 250 Gb of sequence data and 100 million to 140 million unique TCR beta sequences from about 200 million T cells. Approximately 310 gigabases of sequencing data and some 85 million unique TCR sequences were included in an early release covering about 600 HLA-typed donors. The study combined high-throughput TCR immunosequencing, statistical association of individual TCRs with disease status, and machine learning to predict cytomegalovirus infection status. Class I and class II HLA loci were covered by the typing at four-digit resolution. A separate validation cohort of roughly 110 different subjects was used in addition to the roughly 700-subject first cohort. To study patterns of TCR occurrence, a later analysis re-analyzed previously published TCR beta repertoires from around 670 donors and added high-resolution HLA genotyping. Using immunosequencing, the study profiled T cell repertoires from fewer than 850 subjects and related those repertoires to cytomegalovirus serostatus. Because of strong linkage in the cohort, roughly 5 DR-DQ haplotypes were treated as single units for association and clustering. Typing coverage differed by locus: A, B, C, DRB1 and DQB1 were typed in roughly 620-630 donors, DQA1 in around 500, DPA1 in around 600, and DPB1 in 450 to 480. To decide whether each TCR beta V gene segment behaved as functional or pseudogenic, an earlier analysis of some 580 of the donors relied on high-throughput TCR beta sequencing. Of the 300 to 500 genotyped donors, less than 90% were placed in the genetic ancestry cluster associated with self-reported Caucasian donors. Across approximately 420 genotyped donors of the cohort, an average of approximately 240,000 unique TCR beta nucleotide sequences per donor were sequenced, and roughly 20% of those sequences were non-productive. Every discovery cohort repertoire had been produced on one sequencing platform. The later analysis used no new phenotypic data to find candidate immune exposures, relying instead on TCR beta sequences and their occurrence across donors. Donor age, sex, ethnicity and CMV serostatus were collected together with the repertoire data. The study aimed to test whether cataloging public T cell receptors could reveal signatures of past pathogen exposure. Genome-wide SNP genotypes for about three fifths of the 666 donors were used in a later genetic analysis, which treated that subset as a discovery cohort. Broad study findings and their caveats: A later analysis associated roughly 17,000 TCR beta sequences with specific HLA alleles at a false discovery rate of 0.05. The authors suggested that the approach could potentially be extended to other disease states and immunological phenotypes. The presence/absence analyses assumed that sequencing depth was roughly uniform across donors, and that assumption may not be true. Most CMV-associated TCR beta chains appeared to be HLA-restricted in a later analysis, and the HLA associations seemed to be driven largely by CMV exposure. The study gave a list of 150 to 200 TCR beta chains associated with cytomegalovirus. According to a later analysis, TCR association rates differed among HLA loci, with DRB1 alleles showing the most associated TCRs and HLA-C alleles showing the fewest. A cluster of highly shared sequence variants was judged likely to be a technical artifact of the sequencing pipeline. Compared with the roughly 670-donor mean, donors in an Asian-associated ancestry cluster had fewer N-insertions in productive TCRs, according to a later genetic analysis. Assigning TCR associations to individual alleles was difficult when HLA alleles, especially DR and DQ, strongly co-occurred. Some IMGT-functional V segments, including TRBV6-2 and TRBV6-3, could not be distinguished by the 87-base-pair reads and were therefore excluded. An earlier analysis of around 540 of the donors showed that most TCR beta V segments appeared in productive rearrangements either about 87% or about 30% of the time, which broadly matched IMGT annotations. In both the original and validation cohorts, the classifier was reported to diagnose cytomegalovirus status with high specificity and sensitivity. In vitro tests confirmed that three of the cytomegalovirus-associated TCR beta chains recognize cytomegalovirus antigens. A further reported finding was that TCR beta sequences accurately predicted the HLA-A and HLA-B alleles for most subjects in the first cohort. Compared with equally common non-associated chains, HLA-associated TCR beta chains in a later analysis were more clonally expanded and had lower generation probabilities. Only TCR beta chains were sequenced in this cohort, and the absence of alpha or paired-chain data limited detectable features. V-gene and J-gene trimming of TCR beta chains was associated with a missense DCLRE1C variant in a later genetic analysis, and the association was replicated in an independent cohort. Most TCR sequences were seen in very few donors, while some public TCRs were found in many individuals. According to a later analysis, parvovirus B19, influenza, CMV and Epstein-Barr virus appeared linked to several top co-occurrence clusters. Correlated functional status among segregating V segments might reflect linkage disequilibrium, but an unknown experimental factor could not be ruled out. The only immune exposure information available for the cohort was CMV serostatus. HLA typing was unavailable for some donors at each locus, so association tests used only the typed subset. About 17 rarely observed V segments, including chromosome 9 orphons, were excluded from the earlier analysis of some 590 of the donors because counts were too low.

Receptors were amplified or captured by the immunoSEQ multiplex PCR assay. The multiplex PCR relied on a mix of 60 forward primers for TCR Vbeta segments and 13 reverse primers for TCR Jbeta segments. Amplification of the CDR3 region of rearranged TCR beta genes was performed with a multiplex PCR assay on genomic DNA. The Illumina HiSeq System was used to sequence the amplified TCR beta libraries as 87-base-pair reads. On the authors' methods: In a later analysis, some 80 million unique TCR beta chains were counted across the approximately 640 repertoires, and roughly 11 million of these chains were shared by at least two donors. To remove PCR and sequencing errors, raw reads were error-corrected and collapsed into unique sequences using a nearest-neighbor algorithm that merged closely related sequences. Alignment of CDR3 sequences to IMGT reference sequences was used to assign V, D and J gene segments. For a sequence to be retained, a match of at least six nucleotides to both a V gene segment and a J gene segment was required. A rearrangement counted as productive if the CDR3 had no stop codons and remained in frame with V and J, and every other rearrangement counted as non-productive. Following IMGT convention, CDR3 was defined as the stretch from the second conserved V-encoded cysteine up to the conserved J-encoded phenylalanine. In an earlier analysis of approximately 590 of the donors, sequences lacking an unambiguous match to a single V gene segment were excluded. An earlier analysis of 587 of the donors classified V segments as functional when productive rearrangements were above 56.7% and as segregating when the standard deviation between donors was above 5%. To diagnose cytomegalovirus status from the catalog of TCR beta chain sequences, a statistical classification framework was built. In a later analysis, TCR nucleotide sequences were compared against IMGT/GENE-DB human TR gene sequences so that V and J genes could be assigned. A later analysis assigned CDR3 sequences and most-parsimonious VDJ recombination scenarios with the TCRdist pipeline. A later analysis defined each TCR beta chain by its CDR3 amino acid sequence plus V-gene family, and excluded reads lacking a unique V-gene family. A later analysis removed 550 to 700 highly shared, low-generation-probability nucleotide sequences to deal with suspected cross-contamination and a sequencing artifact. In a later analysis, a clonal expansion index was calculated for each public chain from normalized within-repertoire ranks of inferred template counts. A later analysis computed generation probabilities with a VDJ recombination model fitted to out-of-frame rearrangements, and checked the results against IGoR. In a later analysis, hypergeometric tests were used to score TCR-TCR, TCR-HLA and TCR-CMV co-occurrence, with a repertoire-size bias correction applied to TCR pairs. In a later analysis, false discovery rates were estimated by permuting HLA or CMV assignments 20 times. In a later analysis, co-occurring TCRs were grouped using DBSCAN, with TCRdist sequence similarity added in when clustering inside HLA-allele-positive subsets. Co-occurrence clustering excluded repertoires with fewer than 30,000 or more than 120,000 public chains, plus five with anomalous nucleotide sharing. TCRdb holds this immuneACCESS table with in-frame rearrangements only. Some clones are missing; in checked studies, unresolved V genes explain under half, and the rest has no known cause. Clone size and V and J calls were adopted from that table, with D and trimming inferred from the DNA. The sample table holds under 200,000 clones. The top ten clones comprise almost 6.5% of the sample.

In total, 500 to 700 healthy bone marrow donors made up the cohort. At the time of sampling, all cohort members were nominally healthy, though unrecorded immune exposures were likely present. The donor tested CMV seronegative and was one of the 352 seronegative cohort members. A peripheral blood sample was provided by each donor, and peripheral blood mononuclear cells were used for TCR beta sequencing. The Qiagen DNeasy Blood Extraction Kit was used to extract genomic DNA from the blood cell samples. Remarks on this clone: What this receptor recognizes is not known.

The CDR3 runs 14 residues from the cysteine to the phenylalanine. Only the CDR3 region is kept as DNA, spanning 42 bases read in frame from base 1. From the germline V gene (reference sequence), CDR1 is MNHNY and CDR2 is SVGAGI. V and J are trimmed by 7 bases and 0 bases, and the gene matches miss 2 bases of the junction. The receptor's source is a man younger than 40 in good health and CMV-seronegative. The sequence is built from TRBV6-6 and TRBJ1-5; TRBD1 matches 8 bases in the middle. Material: PBMCs. The bases read TGTGCCAGCACGGACAGGGCTAGCAATCAGCCCCAGCATTTT. The encoded protein is CASTDRASNQPQHF.